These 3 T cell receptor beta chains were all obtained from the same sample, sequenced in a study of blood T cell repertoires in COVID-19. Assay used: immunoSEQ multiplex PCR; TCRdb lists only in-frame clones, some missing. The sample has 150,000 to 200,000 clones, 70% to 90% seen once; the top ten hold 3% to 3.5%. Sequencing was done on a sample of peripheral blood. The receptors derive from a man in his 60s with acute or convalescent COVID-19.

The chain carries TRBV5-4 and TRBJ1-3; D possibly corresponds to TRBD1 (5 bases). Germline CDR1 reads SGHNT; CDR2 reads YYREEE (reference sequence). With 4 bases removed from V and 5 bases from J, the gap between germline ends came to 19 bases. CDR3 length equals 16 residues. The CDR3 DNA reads TGTGCCAGCAGCCGGACCGGGACTAGGGGAAGAAACACCATATATTTT. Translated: CASSRTGTRGRNTIYF.

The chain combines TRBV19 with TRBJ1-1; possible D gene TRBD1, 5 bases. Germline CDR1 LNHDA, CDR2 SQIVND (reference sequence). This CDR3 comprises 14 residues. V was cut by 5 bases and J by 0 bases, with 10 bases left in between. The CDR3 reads CASSSRQMNTEAFF. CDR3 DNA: TGTGCCAGTAGTTCCCGACAGATGAACACTGAAGCTTTCTTT.

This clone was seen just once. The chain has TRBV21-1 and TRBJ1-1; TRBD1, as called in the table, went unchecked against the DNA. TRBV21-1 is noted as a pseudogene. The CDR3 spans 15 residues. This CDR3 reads CASSKGQGHLKGAFF. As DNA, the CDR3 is TGTGCCAGCAGCAAGGGACAGGGGCATTTAAAGGGGGCTTTCTTT.